This T cell receptor (beta chain) came from a study of Ad26.COV2.S vaccination and SARS-CoV-2 variants. In the study overall: Ad26.COV2.S, an intramuscular injection, was given once or twice 56 days apart.

CDR1 is MGHRA and CDR2 is YSYEKL in the germline V gene. The CDR3 is 14 amino acids. V trimming: 5 bases; J trimming: 9 bases; junction bases outside the gene matches: 7. The method was immunoSEQ multiplex PCR; TCRdb's version includes in-frame clones alone and lacks a portion of them. The sample has about 420,000 clones, roughly 88% seen once. The treatment: some 19 received Ad26.COV2.S at low or high dose, single or two shots; several received placebo; per-sample allocation not given. Each sample was drawn 63 days after the first injection (of vaccine or placebo). The chain links TRBV4-1 to TRBJ2-1; 10 nucleotides align to TRBD2. The TCR originated in a person aged 18-65 years who received the Ad26.COV2.S COVID-19 vaccine or a placebo. This material consisted of peripheral blood, taken in a trial of Ad26.COV2.S vaccine versus placebo. CDR3 in DNA: TGCGCCAGCAGCAGTTTACTAGCGGGGTTTGAGCAGTTCTTC. As protein: CASSSLLAGFEQFF.